Below, one T cell receptor (beta chain) is given with its context. The target antigen is unknown. The PCR made use of 60 Vbeta and 13 Jbeta primers. TCRdb's table, derived via immunoSEQ multiplex PCR, lists solely in-frame clones and lacks some. Among 220,000 or so clones, 75% to 90% were seen once, and the ten largest hold around 3%. These data originate in a study of cytomegalovirus exposure and HLA in healthy donors. For the study at large: The study's early data release held roughly 91 million unique TCRs from HLA-typed donors. Study conclusions and caveats: The only immune exposure information that was available was CMV serostatus.

This CDR3 has 15 amino acids. The germline gives CDR1 SGHNT, CDR2 YYREEE (reference sequence). The V end was cut by 4 bases, the J end by 0 bases, with 12 bases between. Donors were ostensibly healthy at sampling, although undocumented immune exposures were probable. This receptor was taken from a woman aged 35 to 49 in good health and CMV-seronegative. Sequenced sample: PBMCs. The chain has TRBV5-4 and TRBJ2-3, with TRBD2 as a possible D gene (5 bases). The CDR3 spells CASSGWETSTDTQYF. The CDR3 region has the DNA TGTGCCAGCAGCGGGTGGGAGACCAGCACAGATACGCAGTATTTT.